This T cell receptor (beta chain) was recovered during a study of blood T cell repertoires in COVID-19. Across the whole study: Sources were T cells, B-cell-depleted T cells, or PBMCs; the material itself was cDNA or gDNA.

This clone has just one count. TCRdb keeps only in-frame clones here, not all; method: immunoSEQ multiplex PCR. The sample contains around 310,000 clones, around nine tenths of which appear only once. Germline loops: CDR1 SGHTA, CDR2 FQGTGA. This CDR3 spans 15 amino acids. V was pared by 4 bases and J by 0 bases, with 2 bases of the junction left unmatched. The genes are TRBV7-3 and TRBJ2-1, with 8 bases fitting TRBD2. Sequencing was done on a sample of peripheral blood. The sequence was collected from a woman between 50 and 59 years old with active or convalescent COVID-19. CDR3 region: CASSYGTSSYNEQFF. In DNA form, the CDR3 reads TGTGCCAGCAGCTACGGGACTAGCTCCTACAATGAGCAGTTCTTC.